The clone carrying this T cell receptor beta chain was recorded once. Its target is unknown. This sample is part of a study of OX40 agonist ivuxolimab in advanced cancers. Across the study: Therapy given before enrollment (anti-PD-1, anti-PD-L1 or anti-CTLA-4) was allowed, and around 41% had some. Overall study findings and caveats: Among T cells, CD8+ cells averaged more expanded clones than CD4+ cells.

The germline CDR1 and CDR2 sequences are MNHNY and SVGAGI (reference sequence). Trimming left V 7 bases short and J 4 bases short, with 14 bases between. CDR3 size: 14 residues. The timepoints at which blood was sampled were baseline, cycle 4 day 1, and cycle 7 day 1. The repertoire was sequenced with immunoSEQ multiplex PCR; TCRdb's copy has only in-frame clones and lacks some. The table includes over 85,000 clones, 84% detected once. The source material was CD4+ or CD8+ T cells sorted from blood, sampled in a trial of the OX40 agonist ivuxolimab. The clonotype originates from an adult with an advanced solid tumor such as melanoma, head and neck, liver or kidney cancer. The genes are TRBV6-6 and TRBJ1-5; D not certain. In nucleotides, the CDR3 is TGTGCCAGCAATTTTCCGGTCCAGAATCAGCCCCAGCATTTT. This translates into CASNFPVQNQPQHF.